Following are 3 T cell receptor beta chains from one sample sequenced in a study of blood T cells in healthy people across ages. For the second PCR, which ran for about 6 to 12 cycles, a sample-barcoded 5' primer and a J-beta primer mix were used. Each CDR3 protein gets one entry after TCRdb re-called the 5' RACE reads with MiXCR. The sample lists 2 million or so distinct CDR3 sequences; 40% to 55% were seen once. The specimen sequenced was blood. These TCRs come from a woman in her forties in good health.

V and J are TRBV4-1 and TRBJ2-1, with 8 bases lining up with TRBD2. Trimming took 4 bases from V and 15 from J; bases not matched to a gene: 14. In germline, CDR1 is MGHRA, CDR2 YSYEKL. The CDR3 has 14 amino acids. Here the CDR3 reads CASSRPPGLVSRFF. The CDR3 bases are TGCGCCAGCAGCCGGCCGCCGGGACTAGTATCTAGGTTCTTC.

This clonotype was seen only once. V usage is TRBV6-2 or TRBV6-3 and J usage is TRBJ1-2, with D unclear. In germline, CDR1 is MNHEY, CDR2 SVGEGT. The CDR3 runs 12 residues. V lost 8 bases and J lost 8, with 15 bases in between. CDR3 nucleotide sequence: TGTGCCAGCCTCAAAAGGCCGGGAGGCTACACCTTC. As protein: CASLKRPGGYTF.

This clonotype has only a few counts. The CDR3 DNA reads TGCAGCGTTGAAGGGATCGGAAGCGGACCCTACAATGAGCAGTTCTTC. Translated: CSVEGIGSGPYNEQFF. The rearrangement links TRBV29-1 to TRBJ2-1; possibly TRBD2 for D (5 bases). This CDR3 region has 16 residues. The germline V gene encodes CDR1 SQVTM and CDR2 ANQGSEA. Trimming took 1 base from V and 2 from J, leaving 15 bases between them.